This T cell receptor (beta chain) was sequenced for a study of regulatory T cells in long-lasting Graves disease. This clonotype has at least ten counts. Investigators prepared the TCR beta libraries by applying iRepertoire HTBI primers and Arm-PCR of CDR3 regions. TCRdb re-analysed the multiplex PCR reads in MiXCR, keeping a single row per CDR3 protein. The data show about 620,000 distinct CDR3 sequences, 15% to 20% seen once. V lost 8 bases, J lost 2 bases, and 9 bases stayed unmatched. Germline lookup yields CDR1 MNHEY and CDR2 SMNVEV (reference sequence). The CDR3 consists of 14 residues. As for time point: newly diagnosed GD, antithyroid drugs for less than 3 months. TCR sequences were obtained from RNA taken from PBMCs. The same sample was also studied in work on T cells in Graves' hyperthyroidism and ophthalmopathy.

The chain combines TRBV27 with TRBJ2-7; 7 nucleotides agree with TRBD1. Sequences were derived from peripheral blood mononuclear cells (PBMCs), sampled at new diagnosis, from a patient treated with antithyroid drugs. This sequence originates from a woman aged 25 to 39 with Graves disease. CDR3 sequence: CASGQASGAYEQYF. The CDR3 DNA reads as TGTGCCAGCGGACAGGCCAGCGGAGCCTACGAGCAGTACTTC.